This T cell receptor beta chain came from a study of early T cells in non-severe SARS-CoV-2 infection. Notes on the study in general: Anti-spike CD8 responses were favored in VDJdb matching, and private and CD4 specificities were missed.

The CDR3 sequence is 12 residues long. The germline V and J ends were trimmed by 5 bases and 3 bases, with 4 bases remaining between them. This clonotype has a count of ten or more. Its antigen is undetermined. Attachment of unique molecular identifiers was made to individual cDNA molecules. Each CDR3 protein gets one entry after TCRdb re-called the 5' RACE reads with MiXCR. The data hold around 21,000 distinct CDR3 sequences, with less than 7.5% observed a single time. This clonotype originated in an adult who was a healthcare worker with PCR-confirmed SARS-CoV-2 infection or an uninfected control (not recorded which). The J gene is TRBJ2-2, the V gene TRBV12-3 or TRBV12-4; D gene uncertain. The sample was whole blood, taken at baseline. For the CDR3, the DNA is TGTGCCAGCAGTCCACACACCGGGGAGCTGTTTTTT. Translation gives CASSPHTGELFF.